A single sample is the source of the 16 T cell receptor beta chains below, sequenced in a study of cytomegalovirus exposure and HLA in healthy donors. PCR primers comprised 60 Vbeta and 13 Jbeta primers. Libraries were prepared by immunoSEQ multiplex PCR; TCRdb keeps only in-frame clonotypes and omits some of them. Of about 190,000 clones in the sample, more than 9.5% were seen once. Sequencing was done on a sample of PBMCs. The source of these receptors is a man between 45 and 60 years old in good health and CMV-seropositive.

This clone was counted between two and nine times. The chain couples TRBV5-1 to TRBJ1-1; 7 nucleotides agree with TRBD1. This CDR3 has 15 amino acids. CDR1 SGHRS and CDR2 YFSETQ come from the germline V gene. V was pared by 1 base and J by 0 bases, with 3 bases of the junction left unmatched. The CDR3 here is CASSLRQGLNTEAFF. The CDR3 DNA follows: TGCGCCAGCAGCTTGAGACAGGGCCTGAACACTGAAGCTTTCTTT.

The chain carries TRBV9 and TRBJ2-7, with 9 bases fitting TRBD1. Per the germline V gene, CDR1 is SGDLS and CDR2 is YYNGEE. CDR3 length: 16 residues. Trimming removed 4 bases from V and 0 bases from J; junction bases left unmatched: 8. CDR3 sequence (DNA): TGTGCCAGCAGCCCAGGGACAGGGATAAGCTCCTACGAGCAGTACTTC. It codes for CASSPGTGISSYEQYF.

The rearrangement joins TRBV7-2 to TRBJ2-7, with TRBD2 as a possible D gene (5 bases). CDR1 and CDR2 (germline): SGHTA, FQGNSA. V gave up 4 bases and J gave up 3 bases, with 7 bases separating them. The CDR3 extends over 12 amino acids. In nucleotides, the CDR3 is TGTGCCAGCAGCTCGGCGGGCTACGAGCAGTACTTC. Its translation is CASSSAGYEQYF.

In its sample, this clone was seen a few times. The rearrangement uses TRBV5-1 and TRBJ2-3, with D possibly matching TRBD2 (7 bases). In germline, CDR1 is SGHRS, CDR2 YFSETQ. V lost 0 bases, J lost 6 bases, and 17 bases lay in between. The CDR3 contains 16 residues. The CDR3 region is CASSLGGGVGADTQYF. Here the CDR3 DNA reads TGCGCCAGCAGCTTGGGCGGGGGCGTAGGCGCGGATACGCAGTATTTT.

This clone was picked up a small number of times. V is TRBV5-1 and J is TRBJ1-4; 8 positions agree with TRBD1. Germline CDR1 reads SGHRS; CDR2 reads YFSETQ. The CDR3 runs 19 residues. Losses at the gene ends were 0 bases for V and 7 bases for J; bases not matched to a gene: 17. Here the CDR3 reads CASSLAAGGASTWSEKLFF. The CDR3 nucleotides read TGCGCCAGCAGCTTGGCCGCAGGGGGCGCTTCGACGTGGAGTGAAAAACTGTTTTTT.

V gene TRBV4-2 combines with J gene TRBJ2-2, with D unresolved. The CDR3 spans 15 residues. The germline V gene encodes CDR1 LGHNA and CDR2 YNFKEQ. V shed 0 bases and J shed 5 bases, with 10 bases lying between them. CDR3 protein: CASSQESPGTGELFF. The CDR3 DNA is TGTGCCAGCAGCCAAGAGTCCCCAGGAACCGGGGAGCTGTTTTTT.

This clone has a handful of counts. The chain links TRBV11-3 to TRBJ2-3; the match to TRBD1 covers 11 bases. The CDR3 runs 17 residues. J was trimmed by 2 bases and V by 4 bases; bases with no gene match: 8. In germline, CDR1 is SGHNT, CDR2 YENEEA. The CDR3 spells CASSSRPGQGVTDTQYF. CDR3 in DNA: TGTGCCAGCAGCTCCCGGCCGGGACAGGGGGTCACAGATACGCAGTATTTT.

V and J are TRBV7-2 and TRBJ2-5; TRBD1 is a possible D gene (5 bases). With 5 bases removed from V and 3 bases from J, the gap between germline ends came to 10 bases. From germline, CDR1 is SGHTA and CDR2 FQGNSA. The CDR3 contains 13 residues. The CDR3 loop is CASSPRVKETQYF. CDR3 coding DNA: TGTGCCAGCAGCCCCAGGGTCAAAGAGACCCAGTACTTC.

The chain carries TRBV5-1 and TRBJ2-5, with D perhaps matching TRBD1 (8 bases). The CDR3 spans 18 residues. From germline, CDR1 is SGHRS and CDR2 YFSETQ. With 4 bases removed from V and 4 bases from J, the gap between germline ends came to 26 bases. CDR3 coding DNA: TGCGCCAGCAGCCCCTCCGGCAGGGGGCGCGGGGAGGGAGAGACCCAGTACTTC. It is translated as CASSPSGRGRGEGETQYF.

The chain carries TRBV10-3 and TRBJ1-6; no clear D gene. The CDR3 consists of 12 residues. Germline CDR1 and CDR2: ENHRY and SYGVKD. V was shortened by 3 bases and J by 9 bases, with 6 bases between the two germline ends. CDR3 protein: CAISDVSSPLHF. The CDR3 nucleotides are TGTGCCATCAGTGATGTATCTTCACCCCTCCACTTT.

This rearrangement joins TRBV4-3 to TRBJ2-3, with D tentatively TRBD1 (5 bases). Trimming took off 4 bases at V and 2 bases at J, with 10 bases between the two ends. The germline V gene encodes CDR1 LGHNA and CDR2 YSLEER. The CDR3 spans 14 residues. The CDR3 is CASSPQDHTDTQYF. CDR3 in DNA: TGCGCCAGCAGCCCACAGGACCACACAGATACGCAGTATTTT.

The rearrangement links TRBV2 to TRBJ1-4, with a possible D match to TRBD1 (5 bases). Trimming left V 7 bases short and J 8 bases short, with 17 bases between. This CDR3 spans 14 amino acids. Germline-derived CDR1 and CDR2 are SNHLY and FYNNEI. The CDR3 protein is CASTRQPSREKLFF. The CDR3 region has the DNA TGTGCCAGCACCCGACAGCCGTCGAGAGAAAAACTGTTTTTT.

CDR3 DNA sequence: TGTGCCAGCAGCTTAGGGTCAGGGTATAATGATCAGCCCCAGCATTTT. Encoded protein: CASSLGSGYNDQPQHF. The chain carries TRBV7-2 and TRBJ1-5, with a possible D match to TRBD1 (5 bases). CDR1 is SGHTA, CDR2 FQGNSA, per germline. The V end was cut by 1 base, the J end by 5 bases, with 15 bases between. The CDR3 sequence is 16 residues long.

This clone has a handful of counts. The rearrangement links TRBV28 to TRBJ2-5, with a weak D call TRBD2 (6 bases). Between the trimmed V and J ends, which lost 10 bases and 4 bases, there was a span of 13 bases. The CDR3 runs to 12 residues. Germline lookup yields CDR1 MDHEN and CDR2 SYDVKM. Here the CDR3 reads CATDERAETQYF. The CDR3 coding sequence is TGTGCCACCGACGAGCGGGCAGAGACCCAGTACTTC.

Concerning this clone: The same CDR3 arises from other DNA sequences in this sample as well. The rearrangement uses TRBV11-3 and TRBJ1-1; D not certain. Per germline, CDR1 SGHNT and CDR2 YENEEA. Trimming left V 0 bases short and J 5 bases short, with 7 bases between. This CDR3 spans 13 amino acids. The CDR3 protein is CASSLDRGTEAFF. CDR3 coding DNA: TGTGCCAGCAGCTTAGATCGAGGGACTGAAGCTTTCTTT. The complete variable domain, with remaining parts taken from reference TRBV11-3 and TRBJ1-1, reads EAGVVQSPRYKIIEKKQPVAFWCNPISGHNTLYWYLQNLGQGPELLIRYENEEAVDDSQLPKDRFSAERLKGVDSTLKIQPAELGDSAVYLCASSLDRGTEAFFGQGTRLTVV.

This clone was seen a handful of times. The CDR3 DNA follows: TGTGCCAGTAAGGAAAAGGGGCGAACCTACACAGATACGCAGTATTTT. It specifies CASKEKGRTYTDTQYF. The chain combines TRBV19 with TRBJ2-3; weak D call: TRBD1 (5 bases). In germline, CDR1 is LNHDA, CDR2 SQIVND (reference sequence). The CDR3 runs to 16 residues. V shed 7 bases and J shed 2 bases, with 19 bases lying between them.